A single sample gave rise to the 8 T cell receptor beta chains below, sequenced in a study of blood T cells in healthy people across ages. The authors ran a second PCR of about 7 to 11 cycles using a sample-barcoded 5' primer and a J-beta primer mix. One entry per CDR3 protein results from TCRdb running MiXCR on the 5' RACE reads. Altogether 1,300,000 or so distinct CDR3 sequences are present, around 59% being singletons, with the ten largest covering more than 6%. Material: blood. These receptors originate from a man younger than 35 in good health.

The chain carries TRBV11-1 and TRBJ2-6, with 12 bases aligning to TRBD2. The germline gives CDR1 SGHAT, CDR2 FQDESV (reference sequence). There are 21 residues in the CDR3. J lost 0 bases, V lost 2 bases, and 11 bases had no gene match. CDR3 in DNA: TGTGCCAGCAGCTTAATACGACTAGCGGGGGTCGAAAACTCTGGGGCCAACGTCCTGACTTTC. Amino acid sequence: CASSLIRLAGVENSGANVLTF. The whole variable domain, remainder taken from reference TRBV11-1 and TRBJ2-6, is EAEVAQSPRYKITEKSQAVAFWCDPISGHATLYWYRQILGQGPELLVQFQDESVVDDSQLPKDRFSAERLKGVDSTLKIQPAELGDSAMYLCASSLIRLAGVENSGANVLTFGAGSRLTVL.

The chain couples TRBV11-2 to TRBJ2-1, with D perhaps TRBD1 or TRBD2 (5 bases each). This CDR3 contains 16 residues. Per the germline V gene, CDR1 is SGHAT and CDR2 is FQNNGV. Trimming removed 5 bases from V and 4 bases from J, with 18 bases in between. CDR3 sequence (DNA): TGTGCCAGCAGCCTCTACGGGACGCACACTTACAATGAGCAGTTCTTC. It translates to CASSLYGTHTYNEQFF.

This rearrangement joins TRBV4-2 to TRBJ1-4; a weak D match, TRBD1 (5 bases). The V gene's germline CDR1 is LGHNA and CDR2 YNFKEQ. V lost 1 base to trimming and J lost 6 bases, with 12 bases between them. The CDR3 has 15 amino acids. Written as DNA, the CDR3 is TGTGCCAGCAGCCAAGTATTGGAAGGGGATGAAAAACTGTTTTTT. Amino acid sequence: CASSQVLEGDEKLFF.

CDR3 sequence: CASSYSRGDNEQFF. In DNA form, the CDR3 reads TGTGCCAGCAGTTACTCGAGGGGAGACAATGAGCAGTTCTTC. The V gene is TRBV6-5, the J gene TRBJ2-1; the D gene could be TRBD1 or TRBD2 (5 bases each). The germline CDR1 and CDR2 sequences are MNHEY and SVGAGI. CDR3 length: 14 amino acids. Trimming left V 0 bases short and J 5 bases short, with 8 bases between.

This CDR3 is CASSRDKALSDEQYF. The CDR3 DNA is TGCGCCAGCAGCCGAGATAAAGCCCTTTCCGATGAGCAGTACTTC. The chain employs TRBV4-1 and TRBJ2-7; D gene uncertain. CDR1 is MGHRA, CDR2 YSYEKL, per germline. V was pared by 4 bases and J by 7 bases, with 20 bases between. The CDR3 length is 15 residues.

This clonotype was counted a few times. The chain uses TRBV18 and TRBJ2-1, with TRBD1 matching over 11 bases. V shed 2 bases and J 8 bases; nucleotides not matched to a gene: 11. The CDR3 contains 17 residues. The germline V gene encodes CDR1 KGHSH and CDR2 LQKENI. This CDR3 reads CASSPSHPGQGVHEQFF. As DNA, the CDR3 is TGTGCCAGCTCACCAAGTCATCCGGGACAGGGGGTCCATGAGCAGTTCTTC.

This chain links TRBV28 with TRBJ2-7; TRBD1 matches at 10 bases. J gave up 5 bases and V 5 bases, and 9 bases lay outside the gene matches. There are 15 residues in the CDR3. Germline V gene sequence: CDR1 MDHEN, CDR2 SYDVKM. CDR3 region: CASSLGTGAKDEQYF. For the CDR3, the DNA is TGTGCCAGCAGTCTTGGGACAGGGGCTAAGGACGAGCAGTACTTC.

The CDR3 reads CATNWGSTDTQYF. The CDR3 DNA reads as TGTGCCACCAATTGGGGGTCCACAGATACGCAGTATTTT. This chain joins TRBV2 and TRBJ2-3; perhaps D is TRBD1 or TRBD2 (5 bases each). CDR1 and CDR2 (germline): SNHLY, FYNNEI. The CDR3 runs to 13 residues. V was clipped by 10 bases and J by 2 bases, with 13 bases between them.